This T cell receptor beta chain was documented in a study of shared clonotypes between healthy human individuals. Unmatched junction bases numbered 5, after V lost 3 bases and J lost 3 bases. The CDR3 runs 16 residues. The germline V gene has CDR1 SGHAT and CDR2 FQNNGV. Note on this clone: Its target is unknown.

Only CD45RO-negative cells positively selected for CCR7 counted as naive CD8 cells, so terminally differentiated effector memory CD45RA+ cells were excluded. Execution of the assay was at deep level. In the original processing: Without quality scores, immunoSEQ junctional reads could not be filtered like full-length reads. The protocol was immunoSEQ multiplex PCR, while the TCRdb copy is restricted to in-frame clones and leaves out a portion. Clone size and the V and J calls come from that table; the DNA yielded D and trimming. Among about 1.9 million clones listed, about 94% were seen once. Study-wide results and caveats: Blood was the sole source, and tissue repertoires probably differ. A reduction in generation probabilities was seen for non-shared clonotypes relative to those shared by all four donors.

Sequenced input: naive CD8+ T cells from PBMCs. The rearrangement joins TRBV11-2 to TRBJ1-3; 10 positions match TRBD1. This TCR was sampled from a man in his late teens or twenties in good health. Some clones in this sample may be carry-over from other donors' samples. CDR3 sequence (DNA): TGTGCCAGCAGCTTGGTTGGGACAGGGGTTGGAAACACCATATATTTT. Residues: CASSLVGTGVGNTIYF.